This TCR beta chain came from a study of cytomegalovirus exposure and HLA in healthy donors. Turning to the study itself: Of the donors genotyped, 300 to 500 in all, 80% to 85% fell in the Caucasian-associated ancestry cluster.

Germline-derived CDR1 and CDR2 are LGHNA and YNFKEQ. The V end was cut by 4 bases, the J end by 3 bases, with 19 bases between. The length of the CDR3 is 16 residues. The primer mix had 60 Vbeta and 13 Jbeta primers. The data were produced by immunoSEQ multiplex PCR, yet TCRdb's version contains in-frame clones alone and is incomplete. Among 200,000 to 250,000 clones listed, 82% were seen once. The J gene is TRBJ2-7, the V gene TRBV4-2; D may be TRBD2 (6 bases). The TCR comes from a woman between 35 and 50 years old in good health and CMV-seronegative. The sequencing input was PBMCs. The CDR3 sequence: CASSPGVGLRIYEQYF. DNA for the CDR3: TGTGCCAGCAGCCCGGGTGTGGGACTCAGGATCTACGAGCAGTACTTC.